These 27 T cell receptor beta chains were all obtained from the same sample, sequenced in a study of cytomegalovirus exposure and HLA in healthy donors. Amplification used 60 Vbeta primers and 13 Jbeta primers. Profiling relied on immunoSEQ multiplex PCR, and the TCRdb table lists in-frame clones only, not all of them. The sample gives over 200,000 clones, just under 70% of which show up once; 2.6% is in the top ten. Sequenced material: PBMCs. These receptors were taken from a man aged 35 to 55 in good health and CMV-seropositive.

CDR3 nucleotide sequence: TGTGCCAGCAGCCACTGGGACAGGGGCGACGAGCAGTACTTC. This codes for CASSHWDRGDEQYF. The V gene is TRBV7-8, the J gene TRBJ2-7; 10 bases line up with TRBD1. V lost 5 bases, J lost 5 bases, and 6 bases stayed unmatched. Germline CDR1 reads SGHVS; CDR2 reads FQNEAQ. This CDR3 region has 14 residues.

This clone was picked up a small number of times. The rearrangement joins TRBV7-9 to TRBJ1-4; 7 bases agree with TRBD1. The CDR3 covers 14 residues. In germline, CDR1 is SEHNR, CDR2 FQNEAQ (reference sequence). The J segment lost 6 bases and the V segment lost 0 bases, leaving 1 base of the junction unmatched. CDR3 protein: CASSLAGGDEKLFF. CDR3 coding DNA: TGTGCCAGCAGCTTAGCAGGGGGCGATGAAAAACTGTTTTTT.

The chain joins TRBV5-1 to TRBJ2-7; D perhaps matches TRBD1 (6 bases). V was pared by 4 bases and J by 6 bases, with 17 bases between. Germline loops: CDR1 SGHRS, CDR2 YFSETQ. The CDR3 spans 14 residues. The CDR3 spells CASSQEGGLGEQYF. CDR3 nucleotides: TGCGCCAGCAGCCAAGAAGGGGGATTAGGCGAGCAGTACTTC.

This rearrangement joins TRBV9 to TRBJ2-5; D is possibly TRBD1 (5 bases). The CDR3 runs to 13 residues. Germline V CDR1 and CDR2: SGDLS, YYNGEE. Deletions cut 0 bases from V and 5 bases from J, with 8 bases between. CDR3 residues: CASSVDGAETQYF. CDR3 DNA sequence: TGTGCCAGCAGCGTAGATGGGGCGGAGACCCAGTACTTC.

This chain uses TRBV18 with TRBJ2-7; D is possibly TRBD1 (5 bases). V was cut by 2 bases and J by 3 bases, with 8 bases left in between. The CDR3 totals 13 residues. CDR1 is KGHSH, CDR2 LQKENI, per germline. The CDR3, as DNA: TGTGCCAGCTCACCAGGACACCTCTACGAGCAGTACTTC. It translates to CASSPGHLYEQYF.

For this clone: The junction departs from germline at one end; a sequencing error may be responsible. The chain joins TRBV4-1 to TRBJ1-2; no clear D. The CDR3 has 16 residues. Germline CDR1 and CDR2: MGHRA and YSYEKL. For the CDR3, the DNA is TGCGCCAGCAGCCAAGAAAAGGCACCACATAACTATGGCTACCCCTTC. Its protein product is CASSQEKAPHNYGYPF.

The CDR3 here is CASTPGGPYGYTF. The CDR3 DNA is TGTGCCAGCACCCCCGGAGGGCCCTATGGCTACACCTTC. This chain uses TRBV6-1 with TRBJ1-2, with D uncertain. Germline CDR1 and CDR2: MNHNS and SASEGT. This CDR3 contains 13 residues. Trimming took off 7 bases at V and 4 bases at J, with 13 bases between the two ends.

The chain joins TRBV5-1 to TRBJ2-3; D remains ambiguous. Trimming left V 3 bases short and J 4 bases short, with 6 bases between. CDR3 length: 12 residues. CDR1 is SGHRS and CDR2 is YFSETQ in the germline V gene. The CDR3 nucleotides are TGCGCCAGCAGCTACGGTCCAGATACGCAGTATTTT. Translation: CASSYGPDTQYF.

CDR3 region: CASSLRERGEAFF. The CDR3 region has the DNA TGCGCCAGCAGCCTTCGGGAGCGAGGTGAAGCTTTCTTT. The chain carries TRBV4-1 and TRBJ1-1; D uncertain. Trimming removed 4 bases at V and 7 bases at J, with 13 bases between. This CDR3 is 13 amino acids long. The V gene's germline CDR1 is MGHRA and CDR2 YSYEKL.

About this clone: One end of the junction does not line up with germline, which may come from a read error. The chain joins TRBV7-7 to TRBJ2-3, with TRBD2 matching 12 bases. The CDR3 extends over 13 amino acids. Germline assignment: CDR1 SSHAT and CDR2 FNYEAQ (reference sequence). The CDR3 here is CASSLAGGDTQYF. In DNA form, the CDR3 reads TGTGCCAGCAGCCTAGCGGGGGGGGATACGCAGTATTTT.

This clone was observed a handful of times. The gene calls are TRBV7-2 and TRBJ1-3; a possible D gene is TRBD1 (5 bases). This CDR3 contains 14 residues. The V end was cut by 5 bases, the J end by 1 base, with 9 bases between. CDR1 and CDR2 (germline): SGHTA, FQGNSA. The CDR3 reads CASSGPGSGNTIYF. The CDR3 nucleotides read TGTGCCAGCAGCGGGCCAGGGTCTGGAAACACCATATATTTT. Full variable domain (rest looked up from reference TRBV7-2 and TRBJ1-3): GAGVSQSPSNKVTEKGKDVELRCDPISGHTALYWYRQSLGQGLEFLIYFQGNSAPDKSGLPSDRFSAERTGGSVSTLTIQRTQQEDSAVYLCASSGPGSGNTIYFGEGSWLTVV.

In its sample, this clone was seen once. The rearrangement uses TRBV4-1 and TRBJ2-3; perhaps TRBD2 as D (6 bases). Per the germline V gene, CDR1 is MGHRA and CDR2 is YSYEKL. The CDR3 covers 16 residues. Trimming removed 0 bases from V and 5 bases from J, with 15 bases in between. The CDR3, as DNA: TGCGCCAGCAGCCAAGATCTTACGGGGGTGGGAGATACGCAGTATTTT. This sequence encodes CASSQDLTGVGDTQYF.

This chain links TRBV6-5 with TRBJ2-1; 14 bases match TRBD2. The trim removed 6 bases at V and 7 bases at J, leaving 5 bases unmatched. The germline gives CDR1 MNHEY, CDR2 SVGAGI. The CDR3 consists of 15 residues. In nucleotides, the CDR3 is TGTGCCAGCAGCCAGGGACTAGCGGGGGTTAATGAGCAGTTCTTC. Its translation: CASSQGLAGVNEQFF.

The rearrangement joins TRBV19 to TRBJ1-2, with D possibly TRBD1 on 5 matching bases. The CDR3 sequence is 13 residues long. Trimming took 7 bases from V and 4 from J, leaving 13 bases between them. Germline V gene data show CDR1 as LNHDA and CDR2 as SQIVND (reference sequence). The CDR3, as DNA: TGTGCCAGTACCCCGGGGGTAACCTATGGCTACACCTTC. Its translation: CASTPGVTYGYTF.

The V and J genes are TRBV11-2 and TRBJ2-7; TRBD2 matches at 12 bases. Unmatched junction bases numbered 9, after V lost 4 bases and J lost 5 bases. CDR3 length: 16 residues. Germline lookup yields CDR1 SGHAT and CDR2 FQNNGV. As DNA, the CDR3 is TGTGCCAGCAGCTCCGTAACTAGCGGGGGGCCCCACGAGCAGTACTTC. This translates into CASSSVTSGGPHEQYF.

The CDR3 DNA reads TGTGCCAGCAGTCGACAAAGCCTTGACACTGAAGCTTTCTTT. The encoded protein is CASSRQSLDTEAFF. The chain has TRBV6-5 and TRBJ1-1; the D is unclear. The CDR3 is 14 amino acids. Germline V CDR1 and CDR2: MNHEY, SVGAGI. V gave up 5 bases and J gave up 3 bases, with 13 bases separating them.

This chain connects TRBV10-2 to TRBJ2-1, with TRBD2 matching over 7 bases. The CDR3 is 12 amino acids. V lost 8 bases and J lost 10; bases outside the gene matches: 8. Germline CDR1 and CDR2: WSHSY and SAAADI. The CDR3 coding sequence is TGCGCCAGCTCTCTCGGGGGGACCGAGCAGTTCTTC. It translates to CASSLGGTEQFF.

The chain couples TRBV7-2 to TRBJ2-7; 10 nucleotides agree with TRBD2. This CDR3 has 17 residues. CDR1 is SGHTA, CDR2 FQGNSA, per germline. Unmatched junction bases numbered 9, after V lost 0 bases and J lost 4 bases. This CDR3 is CASSLAGGRLAGYEQYF. CDR3 in DNA: TGTGCCAGCAGCTTAGCGGGCGGGCGACTAGCGGGTTACGAGCAGTACTTC.

The chain joins TRBV18 to TRBJ2-7, with TRBD2 matching over 7 bases. Germline-derived CDR1 and CDR2 are KGHSH and LQKENI. This CDR3 is built from 14 residues. Unmatched junction bases numbered 2, after V lost 2 bases and J lost 1 base. The CDR3 nucleotides are TGTGCCAGCTCACCAGGACTAGGTTCCTACGAGCAGTACTTC. It translates to CASSPGLGSYEQYF.

The chain has TRBV7-2 and TRBJ1-1; unclear D gene. V was cut by 5 bases and J by 5 bases, with 21 bases left in between. The CDR3 sequence is 16 residues long. CDR1 SGHTA and CDR2 FQGNSA come from the germline V gene. The CDR3 loop is CASSIYDGSPGTEAFF. The CDR3 coding sequence is TGTGCCAGCAGCATTTACGATGGGTCCCCGGGAACTGAAGCTTTCTTT.

This clone has just one count. J is TRBJ2-1 and V is TRBV7-7, with D perhaps matching TRBD1 (6 bases). The CDR3 totals 14 residues. V was cut by 3 bases and J by 8 bases, with 14 bases left in between. In germline, CDR1 is SSHAT, CDR2 FNYEAQ (reference sequence). The CDR3 is CASSFGQGYDEQFF. The CDR3 DNA reads TGTGCCAGCAGCTTCGGGCAGGGGTACGATGAGCAGTTCTTC.

The V and J genes are TRBV10-3 and TRBJ1-5; no clear D gene. Deletions cut 10 bases from V and 6 bases from J, with 16 bases between. Per germline, CDR1 ENHRY and CDR2 SYGVKD. The CDR3 totals 13 residues. The CDR3 spells CATHPEAGQPQHF. CDR3 nucleotide sequence: TGTGCCACTCACCCTGAGGCGGGTCAGCCCCAGCATTTT.

This clone was recorded only once. The gene calls are TRBV27 and TRBJ2-7, with TRBD2 matching over 9 bases. The CDR3 extends over 15 amino acids. The germline V gene encodes CDR1 MNHEY and CDR2 SMNVEV (reference sequence). V shed 8 bases and J 5 bases; nucleotides not matched to a gene: 13. The chain's CDR3 is CASRHHGGGANEQYF. CDR3 sequence (DNA): TGTGCCAGCCGGCACCATGGCGGGGGGGCAAACGAGCAGTACTTC.

V usage is TRBV10-3 and J usage is TRBJ1-5, with D unresolved. V lost 6 bases and J 2 bases, leaving 14 bases between the germline ends. The CDR3 runs to 15 residues. From germline, CDR1 is ENHRY and CDR2 SYGVKD. This CDR3 reads CAISPLGGGNQPQHF. The CDR3 nucleotides are TGTGCCATCAGCCCTCTGGGAGGAGGCAATCAGCCCCAGCATTTT.

The chain uses TRBV7-8 and TRBJ1-5, with 8 bases identical to TRBD1. This CDR3 spans 13 amino acids. V lost 5 bases, J lost 6 bases, and 3 bases stayed unmatched. The V gene's germline CDR1 is SGHVS and CDR2 FQNEAQ. The CDR3 sequence: CASSQDRVQPQHF. In nucleotides, the CDR3 is TGTGCCAGCAGCCAGGACAGGGTTCAGCCCCAGCATTTT.

The chain joins TRBV2 to TRBJ1-4, with 8 bases identical to TRBD1. This CDR3 contains 13 residues. CDR1 is SNHLY, CDR2 FYNNEI, per germline. Trimming took 8 bases from V and 7 from J; bases not matched to a gene: 6. The CDR3 is CASGGQGPEKLFF. In DNA, the CDR3 is TGTGCCAGCGGAGGACAGGGCCCTGAAAAACTGTTTTTT.

The chain uses TRBV4-1 and TRBJ1-5, with D perhaps TRBD1 (5 bases). The ends were cut back, 4 bases at V and 0 bases at J, with 10 bases in the middle. The CDR3 runs to 15 residues. Germline CDR1 is MGHRA and CDR2 is YSYEKL. CDR3 bases: TGCGCCAGCAGCCCCGCACAGGCTAGCAATCAGCCCCAGCATTTT. It specifies CASSPAQASNQPQHF.